These 5 T cell receptor beta chains came from one sample sequenced in a study of blood T cell repertoires in COVID-19. The table came from immunoSEQ multiplex PCR; TCRdb's copy has only in-frame clones and leaves some out. The top ten clones hold approximately 9.9% of a sample with roughly 150,000 clones, more than 75% of them seen once. Sequenced sample: peripheral blood. The origin of the receptors is a man between 60 and 75 years old who had recovered from COVID-19.

This rearrangement joins TRBV6-5 to TRBJ1-4; a possible D gene is TRBD1 (6 bases). CDR1 and CDR2 from the germline V gene are MNHEY and SVGAGI. The CDR3 loop spans 14 amino acids. V was cut by 8 bases and J by 0 bases, with 10 bases left in between. For the CDR3, the DNA is TGTGCCAGCGGGGGGGCACCAACTAATGAAAAACTGTTTTTT. Translating gives CASGGAPTNEKLFF.

This chain connects TRBV28 to TRBJ2-3, with 12 positions matching TRBD2. The length of the CDR3 is 18 residues. Germline CDR1 is MDHEN and CDR2 is SYDVKM. After removal of 2 bases from V and 3 bases from J, the junction contained 9 bases not matched to a gene. The chain's CDR3 is CASSLGLAGGYWTDTQYF. CDR3 in DNA: TGTGCCAGCAGTTTAGGCCTAGCGGGGGGGTATTGGACAGATACGCAGTATTTT.

V gene TRBV12-2 combines with J gene TRBJ2-3; TRBD2 is the table's D call, not checked against the DNA. TRBV12-2 counts as a pseudogene. The CDR3 is 16 amino acids. CDR3 loop: CASRTSSGGVPDTQYF. As DNA, the CDR3 is TGTGCAAGTCGAACTTCTAGCGGAGGAGTCCCAGATACGCAGTATTTT.

In nucleotides, the CDR3 is TGTGCCAGCAGCTTGGGGGGGCAGACCCGGGGCTACACCTTC. This encodes CASSLGGQTRGYTF. The chain carries TRBV5-4 and TRBJ1-2, with D maybe TRBD1 (6 bases). Germline assignment: CDR1 SGHNT and CDR2 YYREEE (reference sequence). The CDR3 totals 14 residues. Trimming left V 0 bases short and J 8 bases short, with 14 bases between.

This chain uses TRBV5-1 with TRBJ2-2, with no clear D. Germline CDR1 reads SGHRS; CDR2 reads YFSETQ. V gave up 0 bases and J gave up 2 bases, with 8 bases separating them. CDR3 length: 15 amino acids. CDR3 region: CASSLGAANTGELFF. In nucleotides, the CDR3 is TGCGCCAGCAGCTTGGGGGCAGCTAACACCGGGGAGCTGTTTTTT. Supplemented by reference TRBV5-1 and TRBJ2-2, the full variable domain reads KAGVTQTPRYLIKTRGQQVTLSCSPISGHRSVSWYQQTPGQGLQFLFEYFSETQRNKGNFPGRFSGRQFSNSRSEMNVSTLELGDSALYLCASSLGAANTGELFFGEGSRLTVL.